These 22 T cell receptor beta chains were all obtained from the same sample, sequenced in a study of cytomegalovirus exposure and HLA in healthy donors (dated by TCRdb to about 2017). Receptors were amplified or captured by the immunoSEQ multiplex PCR assay. The multiplex PCR relied on a mix of 60 forward primers for TCR Vbeta segments and 13 reverse primers for TCR Jbeta segments. TCRdb stores this immuneACCESS table with in-frame sequences only. Part of the clones is absent; in the studies checked, under half of the shortfall reflects unresolved V genes, and no reason is known for the rest. Recorded for this sample are roughly 160,000 clones; approximately 88% of them occurred a single time. The ten most abundant clones make up 0.95% to 1.5% of the sample. Sample: PBMCs. Every receptor here comes from a boy aged 2 to 10 in good health and CMV-seronegative.

V gene TRBV6-5 combines with J gene TRBJ1-2, with 8 nucleotides matching TRBD1. The CDR3 consists of 13 residues. Germline CDR1 MNHEY, CDR2 SVGAGI. The V segment lost 5 bases and the J segment 3 bases; nucleotides outside the gene matches: 2. DNA for the CDR3: TGTGCCAGCAGTCAGGACAGGGACTATGGCTACACCTTC. Protein product: CASSQDRDYGYTF.

The chain has TRBV4-3 and TRBJ1-1; 11 nucleotides agree with TRBD1. CDR3 size: 15 residues. CDR1 LGHNA and CDR2 YSLEER come from the germline V gene. V shed 2 bases, J shed 6 bases, and the junction held 5 bases outside the gene matches. The CDR3 is CASSQLGQGGSEAFF. CDR3 nucleotide sequence: TGCGCCAGCAGCCAATTGGGACAGGGGGGCTCTGAAGCTTTCTTT.

The chain's CDR3 is CASSYSRDRGQLEYF. The CDR3 DNA sequence: TGTGCCAGCAGTTACAGTCGGGACAGGGGTCAGCTTGAGTACTTC. V usage is TRBV6-5 and J usage is TRBJ2-7, with TRBD1 matching 10 bases. The CDR3 extends over 15 amino acids. Germline lookup yields CDR1 MNHEY and CDR2 SVGAGI. Trimming at V came to 2 bases and at J to 11 bases, leaving 12 bases not matched to a gene.

The chain carries TRBV7-2 and TRBJ1-5, with 7 nucleotides matching TRBD1. The CDR3 extends over 15 amino acids. The ends lost 2 bases at V and 5 bases at J; junction bases unmatched: 6. From germline, CDR1 is SGHTA and CDR2 FQGNSA. In DNA form, the CDR3 reads TGTGCCAGCAGCTTAATTGGTGACAGGGATCAGCCCCAGCATTTT. This codes for CASSLIGDRDQPQHF.

The rearrangement joins TRBV5-4 to TRBJ2-5, with D tentatively TRBD1 (6 bases). Germline loops: CDR1 SGHNT, CDR2 YYREEE (reference sequence). Trimming left V 3 bases short and J 5 bases short, with 17 bases between. The CDR3 covers 15 residues. This chain's CDR3 is CASSSDKGDGETQYF. The CDR3 region has the DNA TGTGCCAGCAGCTCGGACAAGGGGGATGGCGAGACCCAGTACTTC.

The V call is TRBV6-4, the J call TRBJ2-2; D gene ambiguous. Germline CDR1 reads MRHNA; CDR2 reads SNTAGT. The germline V and J ends were trimmed by 6 bases and 0 bases, with 5 bases remaining between them. The CDR3 is 13 residues long. The CDR3 sequence is CASRTTNTGELFF. The DNA for the CDR3 is TGTGCCAGCAGAACTACGAACACCGGGGAGCTGTTTTTT.

A word on this clone: One junction end disagrees with the germline gene, perhaps due to a read error. This chain joins TRBV7-9 and TRBJ1-1; 9 bases map to TRBD1. The germline V gene encodes CDR1 SEHNR and CDR2 FQNEAQ (reference sequence). The CDR3 consists of 16 residues. CDR3 nucleotide sequence: TGTTCCAGCAGCTCCACCACCGGGACAGGGAGCACTGAAGCTTTCTTT. Translating gives CSSSSTTGTGSTEAFF.

This chain connects TRBV28 to TRBJ2-3; 8 bases line up with TRBD2. The CDR3 is made up of 14 amino acids. Germline CDR1 reads MDHEN; CDR2 reads SYDVKM. Trimming took 7 bases from V and 4 from J; bases not matched to a gene: 7. This CDR3 is CASNRGGPSDTQYF. The CDR3 DNA reads as TGTGCCAGCAACCGGGGGGGGCCGTCAGATACGCAGTATTTT.

This clone came up once. This chain connects TRBV12-5 to TRBJ2-1; 7 bases are shared with TRBD2. The J segment lost 13 bases and the V segment lost 2 bases, leaving 2 bases of the junction unmatched. CDR1 and CDR2 (germline): LGHNT, FRNRAP. This CDR3 contains 11 residues. The DNA of the CDR3 is TGTGCTAGTGGTTTGCGGGAGGAACAGTTCTTC. It is translated as CASGLREEQFF.

The chain employs TRBV5-4 and TRBJ2-4; 12 nucleotides align to TRBD2. The germline V gene has CDR1 SGHNT and CDR2 YYREEE (reference sequence). The junction had 4 bases not matched to a gene; V was cut back by 4 bases and J by 2 bases. The CDR3 has 16 amino acids. CDR3 residues: CASSPSGGATKNIQYF. CDR3 coding DNA: TGTGCCAGCAGCCCTAGCGGGGGGGCCACCAAAAACATTCAGTACTTC.

The chain combines TRBV6-1 with TRBJ2-7; D might be TRBD1 (6 bases). The germline V and J ends were trimmed by 2 bases and 1 base, with 15 bases remaining between them. The CDR3 is made up of 16 amino acids. In germline, CDR1 is MNHNS, CDR2 SASEGT. CDR3 bases: TGTGCCAGCAGTGAAAATGGCGGCAGGGGTTCCTACGAGCAGTACGTC. Encoded protein: CASSENGGRGSYEQYV.

The chain links TRBV18 to TRBJ1-2; TRBD1 aligns across 7 bases. V lost 1 base to trimming and J lost 6 bases; unmatched junction nucleotides: 8. The CDR3 contains 15 residues. Per germline, CDR1 KGHSH and CDR2 LQKENI. The CDR3 bases are TGTGCCAGCTCACCACTTACGGACAGGTGGAATGGCTACACCTTC. Its translation: CASSPLTDRWNGYTF. Drawing the rest from reference TRBV18 and TRBJ1-2, the complete variable domain is NAGVMQNPRHLVRRRGQEARLRCSPMKGHSHVYWYRQLPEEGLKFMVYLQKENIIDESGMPKERFSAEFPKEGPSILRIQQVVRGDSAAYFCASSPLTDRWNGYTFGSGTRLTVV.

This clone was seen only once. V gene TRBV14 combines with J gene TRBJ1-2, with 9 bases matching TRBD1. The V gene end was trimmed by 3 bases and the J gene end by 4 bases; junction bases not matched to a gene: 9. This CDR3 comprises 16 residues. Germline loops: CDR1 SGHDN, CDR2 FVKESK. The CDR3 nucleotides are TGTGCCAGCAGCCAGACTCACAGGGGGCTTCCCTATGGCTACACCTTC. Protein sequence: CASSQTHRGLPYGYTF.

The chain uses TRBV11-3 and TRBJ2-7, with D perhaps TRBD1 (6 bases). CDR1 is SGHNT and CDR2 is YENEEA in the germline V gene. V dropped 1 base and J dropped 6 bases, with 19 bases sitting between them. There are 16 residues in the CDR3. The CDR3 loop is CASSLATLKQGSEQYV. CDR3 sequence (DNA): TGTGCCAGCAGCTTAGCGACACTAAAACAGGGCAGCGAGCAGTACGTC.

The J gene is TRBJ1-5, the V gene TRBV4-3; D possibly corresponds to TRBD1 (5 bases). V lost 0 bases and J lost 4, with 10 bases in between. CDR3 length: 15 amino acids. Germline values: CDR1 LGHNA, CDR2 YSLEER. CDR3 in amino acids: CASSQDLGGNQPQHF. As DNA, the CDR3 is TGCGCCAGCAGCCAAGATCTGGGGGGAAATCAGCCCCAGCATTTT.

Regarding this clone: This CDR3 is also generated by other DNA sequences in the sample. This rearrangement joins TRBV5-6 to TRBJ1-1; D is possibly TRBD1 (6 bases). V dropped 0 bases and J dropped 0 bases, with 6 bases sitting between them. This CDR3 has 14 amino acids. From germline, CDR1 is SGHDT and CDR2 YYEEEE. For the CDR3, the DNA is TGTGCCAGCAGCTTGGGGGGGCTGAACACTGAAGCTTTCTTT. Translating gives CASSLGGLNTEAFF. The variable domain in full, with the rest retrieved from reference TRBV5-6 and TRBJ1-1, is DAGVTQSPTHLIKTRGQQVTLRCSPKSGHDTVSWYQQALGQGPQFIFQYYEEEERQRGNFPDRFSGHQFPNYSSELNVNALLLGDSALYLCASSLGGLNTEAFFGQGTRLTVV.

The chain links TRBV11-3 to TRBJ2-5; the D gene is possibly TRBD2 (6 bases). The CDR3 length is 13 residues. Germline V gene data show CDR1 as SGHNT and CDR2 as YENEEA. The V and J ends lost 5 bases and 1 base respectively, with 8 bases between them. The CDR3 nucleotides read TGTGCCAGCAGCCTTAGCGGCCAAGAGACCCAGTACTTC. Protein sequence: CASSLSGQETQYF. Drawing the rest from reference TRBV11-3 and TRBJ2-5, the complete variable domain is EAGVVQSPRYKIIEKKQPVAFWCNPISGHNTLYWYLQNLGQGPELLIRYENEEAVDDSQLPKDRFSAERLKGVDSTLKIQPAELGDSAVYLCASSLSGQETQYFGPGTRLLVL.

The V and J genes are TRBV12-5 and TRBJ1-2, with D possibly matching TRBD1 (6 bases). Germline-derived CDR1 and CDR2 are LGHNT and FRNRAP. CDR3 length: 17 amino acids. Trimming cost V 5 bases and J 3 bases, with 22 bases left between them. For the CDR3, the DNA is TGTGCTAGTGGTACCCTCAGAGGACAGCGGACCTACTATGGCTACACCTTC. Protein sequence: CASGTLRGQRTYYGYTF.

The chain carries TRBV15 and TRBJ2-1, with D possibly matching TRBD2 (7 bases). The germline V gene has CDR1 LNHNV and CDR2 YYDKDF (reference sequence). The CDR3 runs 16 residues. V lost 0 bases, J lost 4 bases, and 13 bases lay in between. CDR3 in amino acids: CATSRDRGAIYNEQFF. The CDR3 nucleotides are TGTGCCACCAGCAGAGATCGGGGGGCCATTTACAATGAGCAGTTCTTC.

In its sample, this clone was seen a few times. The V and J genes are TRBV2 and TRBJ2-3; 7 bases line up with TRBD1. The V segment lost 9 bases and the J segment 3 bases; nucleotides outside the gene matches: 6. Germline V gene sequence: CDR1 SNHLY, CDR2 FYNNEI. There are 13 residues in the CDR3. The CDR3 sequence: CASYRGPTDTQYF. DNA for the CDR3: TGTGCCAGTTACAGGGGCCCTACAGATACGCAGTATTTT.

A single count supports this clone. The gene calls are TRBV27 and TRBJ2-3; D is unresolved. CDR3 length: 14 amino acids. Trimming shortened V by 3 bases and J by 2 bases, and 9 bases separated the two germline ends. Germline loops: CDR1 MNHEY, CDR2 SMNVEV (reference sequence). As DNA, the CDR3 is TGTGCCAGCAGTTTGGCTACAGACACAGATACGCAGTATTTT. As protein: CASSLATDTDTQYF.

The genes are TRBV6-5 and TRBJ2-3, with 12 bases lining up with TRBD2. CDR1 is MNHEY, CDR2 SVGAGI, per germline. This CDR3 is built from 15 residues. With 6 bases clipped from V and 2 bases from J, the junction kept 3 bases outside the gene matches. The chain's CDR3 is CASRGLAGHTDTQYF. In nucleotides, the CDR3 is TGTGCCAGCAGAGGACTAGCGGGACACACAGATACGCAGTATTTT.